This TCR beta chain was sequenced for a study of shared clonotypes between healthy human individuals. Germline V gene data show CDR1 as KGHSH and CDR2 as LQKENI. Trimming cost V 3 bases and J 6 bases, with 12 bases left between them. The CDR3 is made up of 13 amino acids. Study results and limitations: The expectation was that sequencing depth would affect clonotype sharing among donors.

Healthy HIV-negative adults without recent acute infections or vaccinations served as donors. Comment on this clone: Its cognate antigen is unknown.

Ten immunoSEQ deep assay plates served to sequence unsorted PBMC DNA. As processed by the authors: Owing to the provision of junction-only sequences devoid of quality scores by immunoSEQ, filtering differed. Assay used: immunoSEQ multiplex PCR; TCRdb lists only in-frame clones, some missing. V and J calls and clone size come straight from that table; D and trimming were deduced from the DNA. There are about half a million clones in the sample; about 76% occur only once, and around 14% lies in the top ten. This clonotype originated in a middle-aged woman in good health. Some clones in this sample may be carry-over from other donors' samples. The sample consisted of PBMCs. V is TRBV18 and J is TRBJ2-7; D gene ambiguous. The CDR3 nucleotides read TGTGCCAGCTCACCCCTGGGGTCTACCGAGCAGTACTTC. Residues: CASSPLGSTEQYF.